Below, 11 T cell receptor beta chains from the same sample are listed, as sequenced in a study of T cells in Graves' hyperthyroidism and ophthalmopathy. Amplification of TCR beta CDR3 regions used RNA as the template. The HTBI set primed first-round TCR CDR3 RT-PCR. Via MiXCR, TCRdb re-called the multiplex PCR reads, giving one row per CDR3 protein. The data hold over 450,000 distinct CDR3 sequences, with 13% to 15% observed a single time. Sequenced input: blood. The source of these receptors is a woman aged 18-35 years with Graves' hyperthyroidism.

V is TRBV4-1 and J is TRBJ1-1; D not certain. Trimming left V 1 base short and J 2 bases short, with 8 bases between. The CDR3 runs 14 residues. The germline V gene encodes CDR1 MGHRA and CDR2 YSYEKL. The CDR3 sequence is CASSQAPGNTEAFF. CDR3 coding DNA: TGCGCCAGCAGCCAAGCGCCGGGAAACACTGAAGCTTTCTTT.

The gene calls are TRBV6-6 and TRBJ2-3, with TRBD2 matching over 10 bases. With 0 bases clipped from V and 1 base from J, the junction kept 4 bases outside the gene matches. In germline, CDR1 is MNHNY, CDR2 SVGAGI (reference sequence). This CDR3 comprises 17 residues. The CDR3 here is CASSYSRLAGRTDTQYF. The CDR3, as DNA: TGTGCCAGCAGTTACTCCAGACTAGCGGGTCGCACAGATACGCAGTATTTT.

This clonotype has a count of ten or more. The chain combines TRBV20-1 with TRBJ2-3, with D uncertain. The V gene lost 4 bases and the J gene lost 3 bases, with 14 bases spanning the gap. The CDR3 length is 14 residues. Germline CDR1 and CDR2: DFQATT and SNEGSKA (reference sequence). This CDR3 reads CSANSRRRTDTQYF. DNA of the CDR3: TGCAGTGCTAACTCTCGCCGGCGTACAGATACGCAGTATTTT.

The J gene is TRBJ1-2, the V gene TRBV7-9; possibly TRBD1 for D (6 bases). V lost 4 bases and J lost 2, with 20 bases in between. CDR1 and CDR2 (germline): SEHNR, FQNEAQ (reference sequence). The CDR3 length is 17 residues. In DNA, the CDR3 is TGTGCCAGCAGCTCCTGGGCAGGGGACGAACTCAACTATGGCTACACCTTC. Residues: CASSSWAGDELNYGYTF.

This clonotype was seen a few times. This chain connects TRBV6-2 or TRBV6-3 to TRBJ1-4, with TRBD1 matching 8 bases. The CDR3 has 16 residues. Trimming removed 1 base from V and 8 bases from J; junction bases left unmatched: 9. Germline V gene sequence: CDR1 MNHEY, CDR2 SVGEGT. This CDR3 reads CASSYLGGQGEEKLFF. The CDR3 nucleotides are TGTGCCAGCAGTTACTTAGGTGGACAGGGAGAAGAAAAACTGTTTTTT.

This clonotype was counted many times. The chain uses TRBV30 and TRBJ1-1, with D unclear. Trimming removed 0 bases from V and 4 bases from J, with 3 bases in between. Germline CDR1 reads GTSNPN; CDR2 reads SVGIG (reference sequence). This CDR3 region has 11 residues. CDR3 DNA sequence: TGTGCCTGGAGTGTAGGCACTGAAGCTTTCTTT. Amino acids: CAWSVGTEAFF.

This clonotype was recorded many times. CDR3 amino acids: CASSLISGYDEQFF. The CDR3 DNA is TGCGCCAGCAGCTTGATTAGCGGGTACGATGAGCAGTTCTTC. The chain links TRBV5-1 to TRBJ2-1; 7 positions agree with TRBD2. The CDR3 is 14 residues long. CDR1 and CDR2 from the germline V gene are SGHRS and YFSETQ. The V segment lost 1 base and the J segment 8 bases; nucleotides outside the gene matches: 6.

V is TRBV13 and J is TRBJ2-2; D possibly corresponds to TRBD2 (6 bases). Trimming left V 5 bases short and J 8 bases short, with 18 bases between. CDR1 and CDR2 (germline): PRHDT, FYEKMQ (reference sequence). The CDR3 has 15 amino acids. The CDR3 protein is CASSAPETSAGELFF. DNA of the CDR3: TGTGCCAGCAGCGCCCCCGAGACTAGTGCAGGGGAGCTGTTTTTT.

This clonotype was observed at least ten times. V usage is TRBV6-2 or TRBV6-3 and J usage is TRBJ2-7; 8 nucleotides agree with TRBD2. V was clipped by 5 bases and J by 0 bases; unmatched bases: 9. CDR3 length equals 16 residues. From germline, CDR1 is MNHEY and CDR2 SVGEGT. CDR3 in DNA: TGTGCCAGCAGTCGCCTTGTAGCGGGGAGCTCCTACGAGCAGTACGTC. Amino acid sequence: CASSRLVAGSSYEQYV.

In its sample, this clonotype was seen many times. The V and J genes are TRBV7-8 and TRBJ2-5, with 7 bases identical to TRBD2. The V and J ends lost 3 bases and 0 bases, in that order; junction bases with no gene match: 1. The germline CDR1 and CDR2 sequences are SGHVS and FQNEAQ. The CDR3 has 14 residues. The CDR3 DNA sequence: TGTGCCAGCAGCTTCCTAGCGGACCAAGAGACCCAGTACTTC. It encodes CASSFLADQETQYF.

The chain links TRBV4-1 to TRBJ2-1; 7 nucleotides agree with TRBD2. The CDR3 has 14 amino acids. Germline assignment: CDR1 MGHRA and CDR2 YSYEKL. With 6 bases clipped from V and 2 bases from J, the junction kept 4 bases outside the gene matches. CDR3 sequence reads: CASRPAGPYNEQFF. In nucleotides, the CDR3 is TGCGCCAGCAGGCCAGCGGGGCCCTACAATGAGCAGTTCTTC.